This T cell receptor beta chain came from a study of shared T cell receptors in the human thymus. Repertoires were generated with immunoSEQ multiplex PCR, while TCRdb's copy carries only in-frame clones and drops some. The table lists hundreds of thousands of clones, approximately 87% of them singletons, with 0.0095% to 0.013% in the top ten. Germline assignment: CDR1 SEHNR and CDR2 FQNEAQ (reference sequence). This CDR3 contains 14 residues. V was shortened by 5 bases and J by 5 bases, with 14 bases between the two germline ends. The data also belong to a second study, concerning human thymus T cells. This second report adds: Resections obtained during corrective heart surgery supplied the thymus tissue.

This receptor was taken from a boy younger than two with a congenital heart defect. The sequencing sample was made of thymocytes. The chain employs TRBV7-9 and TRBJ2-3; no firm D call. Written as DNA, the CDR3 is TGTGCCAGCAGCCGATCTCCTAGAAAAGATACGCAGTATTTT. Translation: CASSRSPRKDTQYF.